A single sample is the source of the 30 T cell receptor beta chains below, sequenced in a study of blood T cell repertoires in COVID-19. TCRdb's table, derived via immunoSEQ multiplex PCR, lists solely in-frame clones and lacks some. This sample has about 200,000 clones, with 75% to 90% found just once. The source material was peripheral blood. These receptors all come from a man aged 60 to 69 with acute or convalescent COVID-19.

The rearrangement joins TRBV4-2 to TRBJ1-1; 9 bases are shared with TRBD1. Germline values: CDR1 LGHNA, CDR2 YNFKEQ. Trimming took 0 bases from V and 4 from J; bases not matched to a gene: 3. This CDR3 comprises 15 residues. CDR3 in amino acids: CASSQDRTGVTEAFF. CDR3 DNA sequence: TGTGCCAGCAGCCAAGATAGGACAGGGGTCACTGAAGCTTTCTTT.

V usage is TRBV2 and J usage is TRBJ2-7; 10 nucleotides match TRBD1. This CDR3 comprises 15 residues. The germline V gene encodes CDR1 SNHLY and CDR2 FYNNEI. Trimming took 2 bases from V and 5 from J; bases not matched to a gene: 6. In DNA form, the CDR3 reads TGTGCCAGCAGTGAATTCGGGACAGGGGTCAACGAGCAGTACTTC. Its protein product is CASSEFGTGVNEQYF.

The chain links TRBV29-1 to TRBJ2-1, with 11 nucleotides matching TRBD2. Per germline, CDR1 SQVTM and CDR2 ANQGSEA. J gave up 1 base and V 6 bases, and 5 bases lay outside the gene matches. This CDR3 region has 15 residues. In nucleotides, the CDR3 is TGCAGCGTCTACTCTAGCGGGAGGTCCTACAATGAGCAGTTCTTC. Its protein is CSVYSSGRSYNEQFF.

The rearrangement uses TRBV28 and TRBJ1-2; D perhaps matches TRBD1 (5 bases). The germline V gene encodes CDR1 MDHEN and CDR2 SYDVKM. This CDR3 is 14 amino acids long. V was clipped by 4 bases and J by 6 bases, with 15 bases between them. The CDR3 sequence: CASSSPTPGNGYTF. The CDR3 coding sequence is TGTGCCAGCAGTTCCCCGACACCAGGGAATGGCTACACCTTC.

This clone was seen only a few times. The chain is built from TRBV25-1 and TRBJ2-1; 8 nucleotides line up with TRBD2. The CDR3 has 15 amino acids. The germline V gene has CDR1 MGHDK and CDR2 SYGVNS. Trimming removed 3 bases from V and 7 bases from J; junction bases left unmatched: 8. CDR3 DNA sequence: TGTGCCAGCAGTGAGGGTAGCGGGGATGTTAATGAGCAGTTCTTC. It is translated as CASSEGSGDVNEQFF.

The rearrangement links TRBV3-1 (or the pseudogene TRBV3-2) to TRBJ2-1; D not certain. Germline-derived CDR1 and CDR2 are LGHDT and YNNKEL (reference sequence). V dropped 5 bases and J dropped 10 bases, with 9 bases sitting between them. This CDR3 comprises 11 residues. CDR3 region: CASSGGGEQFF. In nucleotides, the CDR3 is TGTGCCAGCAGCGGCGGTGGGGAGCAGTTCTTC.

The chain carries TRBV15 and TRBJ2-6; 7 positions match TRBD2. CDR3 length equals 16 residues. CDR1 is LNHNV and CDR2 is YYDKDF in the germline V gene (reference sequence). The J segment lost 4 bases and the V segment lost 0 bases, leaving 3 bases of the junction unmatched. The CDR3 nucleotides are TGTGCCACCAGCAGAGAAACAGCGGGAGGGGCCAACGTCCTGACTTTC. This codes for CATSRETAGGANVLTF. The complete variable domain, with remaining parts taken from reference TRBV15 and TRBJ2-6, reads DAMVIQNPRYQVTQFGKPVTLSCSQTLNHNVMYWYQQKSSQAPKLLFHYYDKDFNNEADTPDNFQSRRPNTSFCFLDIRSPGLGDTAMYLCATSRETAGGANVLTFGAGSRLTVL.

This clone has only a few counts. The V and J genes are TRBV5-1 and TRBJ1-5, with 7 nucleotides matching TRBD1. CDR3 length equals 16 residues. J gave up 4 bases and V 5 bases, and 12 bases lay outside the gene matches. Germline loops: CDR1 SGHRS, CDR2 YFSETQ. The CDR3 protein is CASRREQGKWNQPQHF. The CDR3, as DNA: TGCGCCAGCAGGCGGGAACAGGGGAAATGGAATCAGCCCCAGCATTTT.

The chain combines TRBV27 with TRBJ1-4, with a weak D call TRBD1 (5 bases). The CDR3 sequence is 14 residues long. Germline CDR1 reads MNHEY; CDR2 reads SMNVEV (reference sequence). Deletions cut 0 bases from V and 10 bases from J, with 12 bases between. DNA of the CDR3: TGTGCCAGCAGTTTATCAGGGGTATATGGAAAACTGTTTTTT. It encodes CASSLSGVYGKLFF.

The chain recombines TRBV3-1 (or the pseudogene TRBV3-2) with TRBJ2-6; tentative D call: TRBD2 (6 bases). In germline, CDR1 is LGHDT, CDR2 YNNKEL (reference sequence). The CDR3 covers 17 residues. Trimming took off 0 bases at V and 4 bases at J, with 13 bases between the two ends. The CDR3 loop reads CASSQDGGSAGANVLTF. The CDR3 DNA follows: TGTGCCAGCAGCCAAGATGGGGGGTCGGCCGGGGCCAACGTCCTGACTTTC.

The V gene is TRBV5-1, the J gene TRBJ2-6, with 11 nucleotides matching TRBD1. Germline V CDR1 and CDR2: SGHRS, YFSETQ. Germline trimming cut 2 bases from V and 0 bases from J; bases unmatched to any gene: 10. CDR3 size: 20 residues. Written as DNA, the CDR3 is TGCGCCAGCAGCTTCTATCAATCCGGGACAGGGGGCTCTGGGGCCAACGTCCTGACTTTC. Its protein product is CASSFYQSGTGGSGANVLTF.

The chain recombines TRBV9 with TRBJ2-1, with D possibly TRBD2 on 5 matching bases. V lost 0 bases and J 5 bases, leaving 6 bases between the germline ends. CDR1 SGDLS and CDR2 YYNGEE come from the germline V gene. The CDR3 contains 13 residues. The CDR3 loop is CASSVASHNEQFF. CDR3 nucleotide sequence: TGTGCCAGCAGCGTAGCTAGCCACAATGAGCAGTTCTTC.

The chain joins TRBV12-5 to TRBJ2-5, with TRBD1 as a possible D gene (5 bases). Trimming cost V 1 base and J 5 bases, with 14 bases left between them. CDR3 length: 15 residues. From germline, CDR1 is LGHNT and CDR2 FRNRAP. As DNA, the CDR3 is TGTGCTAGTGGTTTGGGAATAGGGGTGAGGGAGACCCAGTACTTC. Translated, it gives CASGLGIGVRETQYF.

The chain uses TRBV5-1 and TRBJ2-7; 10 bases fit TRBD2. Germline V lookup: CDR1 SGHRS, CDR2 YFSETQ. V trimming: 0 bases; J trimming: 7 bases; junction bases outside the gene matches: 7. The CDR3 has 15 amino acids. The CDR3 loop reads CASSLVVAGGGEQYF. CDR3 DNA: TGCGCCAGCAGCTTGGTTGTAGCGGGAGGAGGGGAGCAGTACTTC.

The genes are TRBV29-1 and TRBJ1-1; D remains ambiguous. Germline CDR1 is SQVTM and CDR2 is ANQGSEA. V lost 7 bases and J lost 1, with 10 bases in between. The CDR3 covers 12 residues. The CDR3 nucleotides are TGCAGCGGAGGGCCCCAGAACACTGAAGCTTTCTTT. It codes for CSGGPQNTEAFF.

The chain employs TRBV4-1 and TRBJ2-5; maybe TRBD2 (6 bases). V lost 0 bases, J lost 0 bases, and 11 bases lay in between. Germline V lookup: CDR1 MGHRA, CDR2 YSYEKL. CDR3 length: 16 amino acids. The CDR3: CASSQDAGRYQETQYF. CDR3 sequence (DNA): TGCGCCAGCAGCCAAGATGCGGGACGCTACCAAGAGACCCAGTACTTC.

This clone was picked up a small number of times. The DNA of the CDR3 is TGTGCCAGCAGCCAGGGGCCCACGGTACGCTACGAGCAGTACTTC. Its translation: CASSQGPTVRYEQYF. The chain carries TRBV14 and TRBJ2-7, with D perhaps matching TRBD1 (5 bases). Trimming shortened V by 3 bases and J by 3 bases, and 15 bases separated the two germline ends. The CDR3 runs 15 residues. CDR1 is SGHDN and CDR2 is FVKESK in the germline V gene.

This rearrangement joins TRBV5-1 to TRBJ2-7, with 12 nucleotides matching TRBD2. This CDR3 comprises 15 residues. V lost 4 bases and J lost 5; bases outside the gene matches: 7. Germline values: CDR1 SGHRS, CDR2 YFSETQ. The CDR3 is CASSLLAGGPHEQYF. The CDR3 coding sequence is TGCGCCAGCAGCCTCCTAGCGGGGGGGCCCCACGAGCAGTACTTC.

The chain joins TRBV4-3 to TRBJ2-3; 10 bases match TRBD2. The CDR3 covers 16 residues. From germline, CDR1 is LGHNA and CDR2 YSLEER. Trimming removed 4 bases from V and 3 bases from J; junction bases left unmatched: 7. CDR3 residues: CASSLGALAGTDTQYF. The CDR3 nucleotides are TGCGCCAGCAGCCTGGGGGCACTAGCGGGAACAGATACGCAGTATTTT.

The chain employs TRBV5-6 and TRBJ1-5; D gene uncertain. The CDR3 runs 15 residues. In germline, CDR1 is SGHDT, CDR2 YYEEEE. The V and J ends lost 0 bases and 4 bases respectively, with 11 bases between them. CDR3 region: CASSLGTVINQPQHF. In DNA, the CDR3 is TGTGCCAGCAGCTTGGGAACAGTCATTAATCAGCCCCAGCATTTT.

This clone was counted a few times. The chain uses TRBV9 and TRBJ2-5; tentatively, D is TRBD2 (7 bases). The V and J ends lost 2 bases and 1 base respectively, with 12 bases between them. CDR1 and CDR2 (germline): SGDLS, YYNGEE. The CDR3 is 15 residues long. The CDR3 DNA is TGTGCCAGCAGCGTTGGACTAGGGGGCCAAGAGACCCAGTACTTC. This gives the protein CASSVGLGGQETQYF.

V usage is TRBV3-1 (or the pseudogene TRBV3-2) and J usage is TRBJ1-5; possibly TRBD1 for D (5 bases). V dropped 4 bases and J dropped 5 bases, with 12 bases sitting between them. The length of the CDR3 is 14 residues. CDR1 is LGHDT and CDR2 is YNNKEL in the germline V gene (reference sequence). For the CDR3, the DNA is TGTGCCAGCAGCCCCCACGGGGGGGATCAGCCCCAGCATTTT. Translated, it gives CASSPHGGDQPQHF.

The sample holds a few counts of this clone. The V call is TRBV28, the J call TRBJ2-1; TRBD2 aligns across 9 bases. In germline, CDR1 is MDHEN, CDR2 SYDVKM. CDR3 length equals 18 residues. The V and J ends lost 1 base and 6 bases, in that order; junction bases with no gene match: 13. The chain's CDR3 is CASSLLGLLSGRGNEQFF. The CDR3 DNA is TGTGCCAGCAGTTTATTAGGGCTCCTTAGCGGGAGAGGCAATGAGCAGTTCTTC.

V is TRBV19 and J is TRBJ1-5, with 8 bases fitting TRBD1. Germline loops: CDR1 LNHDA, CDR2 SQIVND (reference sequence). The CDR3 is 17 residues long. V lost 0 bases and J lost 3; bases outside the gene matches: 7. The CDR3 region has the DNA TGTGCCAGTAGTATAGACAGGGGGCTTAGTATCAATCAGCCCCAGCATTTT. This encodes CASSIDRGLSINQPQHF.

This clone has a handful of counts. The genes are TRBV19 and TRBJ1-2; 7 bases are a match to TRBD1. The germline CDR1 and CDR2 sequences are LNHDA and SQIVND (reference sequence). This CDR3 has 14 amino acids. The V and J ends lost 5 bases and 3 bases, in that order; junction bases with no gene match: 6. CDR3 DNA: TGTGCCAGTAGTCCCGGAACAGGGGACTATGGCTACACCTTC. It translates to CASSPGTGDYGYTF.

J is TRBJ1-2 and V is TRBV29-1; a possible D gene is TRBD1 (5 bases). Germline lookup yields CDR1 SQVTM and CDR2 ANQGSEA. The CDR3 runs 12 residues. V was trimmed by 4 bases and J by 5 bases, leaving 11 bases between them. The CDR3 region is CSVGYGGYGYTF. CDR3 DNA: TGCAGCGTTGGGTACGGGGGGTATGGCTACACCTTC.

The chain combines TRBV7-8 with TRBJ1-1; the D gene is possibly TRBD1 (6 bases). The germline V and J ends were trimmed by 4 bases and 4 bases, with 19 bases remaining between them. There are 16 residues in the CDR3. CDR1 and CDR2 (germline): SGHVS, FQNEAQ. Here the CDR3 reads CASSSRHRGGGTEAFF. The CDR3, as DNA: TGTGCCAGCAGCTCCCGGCATAGAGGGGGGGGCACTGAAGCTTTCTTT. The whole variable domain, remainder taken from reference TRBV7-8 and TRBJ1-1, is GAGVSQSPRYKVAKRGQDVALRCDPISGHVSLFWYQQALGQGPEFLTYFQNEAQLDKSGLPSDRFFAERPEGSVSTLKIQRTQQEDSAVYLCASSSRHRGGGTEAFFGQGTRLTVV.

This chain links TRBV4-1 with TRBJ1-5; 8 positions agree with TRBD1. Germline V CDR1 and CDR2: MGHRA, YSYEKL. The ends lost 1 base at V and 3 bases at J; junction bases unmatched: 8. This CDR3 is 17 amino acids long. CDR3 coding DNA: TGCGCCAGCAGCCAAGGCGGGACAGGCCGTGACAATCAGCCCCAGCATTTT. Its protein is CASSQGGTGRDNQPQHF.

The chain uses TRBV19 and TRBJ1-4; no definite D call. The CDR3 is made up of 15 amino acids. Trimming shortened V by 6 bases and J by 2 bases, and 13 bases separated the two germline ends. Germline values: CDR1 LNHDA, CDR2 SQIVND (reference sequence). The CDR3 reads CASRADGNTNEKLFF. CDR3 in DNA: TGTGCCAGTAGAGCGGACGGAAATACTAATGAAAAACTGTTTTTT.

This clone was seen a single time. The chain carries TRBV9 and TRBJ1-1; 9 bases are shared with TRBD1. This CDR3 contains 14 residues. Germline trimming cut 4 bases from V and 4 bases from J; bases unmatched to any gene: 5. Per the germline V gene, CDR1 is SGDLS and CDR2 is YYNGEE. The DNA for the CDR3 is TGTGCCAGCAGCCCGACAGGGGGGGGCACTGAAGCTTTCTTT. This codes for CASSPTGGGTEAFF. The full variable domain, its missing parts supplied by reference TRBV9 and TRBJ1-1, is DSGVTQTPKHLITATGQRVTLRCSPRSGDLSVYWYQQSLDQGLQFLIQYYNGEERAKGNILERFSAQQFPDLHSELNLSSLELGDSALYFCASSPTGGGTEAFFGQGTRLTVV.